Below are 25 T cell receptor beta chains sequenced from a single sample in a study of blood T cell repertoires in COVID-19. Here immunoSEQ multiplex PCR was the method, and the copy in TCRdb shows in-frame clones only, minus some. Of around 620,000 clones detected, approximately 90% appear once; the ten largest clones hold roughly 0.25%. Sequenced sample: peripheral blood. The receptors derive from a young woman with acute or convalescent COVID-19.

This sequence joins TRBV11-2 and TRBJ2-1, with a possible D match to TRBD1 (6 bases). Germline V gene lookup returns CDR1 SGHAT and CDR2 FQNNGV. CDR3 length equals 15 residues. Trimming took 4 bases from V and 0 from J, leaving 10 bases between them. The CDR3 bases are TGTGCCAGCAGCTCTACAGGGAGCTCCTACAATGAGCAGTTCTTC. Translated: CASSSTGSSYNEQFF.

In its sample, this clone was seen a few times. The genes are TRBV5-8 and TRBJ1-2; D unresolved. Trimming left V 7 bases short and J 2 bases short, with 15 bases between. This CDR3 comprises 14 residues. Germline V lookup: CDR1 SGHTS, CDR2 YDEGEE. In nucleotides, the CDR3 is TGTGCCAGCCGCCCGAGGCGGGAAAACTATGGCTACACCTTC. This gives the protein CASRPRRENYGYTF.

The chain couples TRBV7-2 to TRBJ2-7; TRBD2 is a possible D gene (6 bases). Trimming removed 3 bases from V and 4 bases from J, with 16 bases in between. In germline, CDR1 is SGHTA, CDR2 FQGNSA. The CDR3 is made up of 15 amino acids. The CDR3: CASSLGGPTPYEQYF. DNA for the CDR3: TGTGCCAGCAGCTTGGGGGGACCAACCCCTTACGAGCAGTACTTC.

The gene calls are TRBV5-1 and TRBJ2-3, with 9 bases matching TRBD1. The V and J ends lost 4 bases and 5 bases, in that order; junction bases with no gene match: 11. The CDR3 contains 16 residues. The germline V gene encodes CDR1 SGHRS and CDR2 YFSETQ. This CDR3 is CASSPGRGQGIDTQYF. Here the CDR3 DNA reads TGCGCCAGCAGCCCCGGTAGGGGACAGGGAATAGATACGCAGTATTTT.

This clone was found once. This rearrangement joins TRBV27 to TRBJ1-5, with TRBD1 as a possible D gene (5 bases). Trimming removed 2 bases at V and 7 bases at J, with 15 bases between. This CDR3 has 15 amino acids. CDR1 MNHEY and CDR2 SMNVEV come from the germline V gene (reference sequence). Here the CDR3 reads CASSLSRALGQPQHF. The CDR3 DNA sequence: TGTGCCAGCAGTTTAAGCAGGGCCCTAGGACAGCCCCAGCATTTT.

This clone was seen a handful of times. The chain uses TRBV18 and TRBJ1-1, with 7 bases identical to TRBD1. Germline trimming cut 3 bases from V and 10 bases from J; bases unmatched to any gene: 17. Looked up from germline, CDR1 is KGHSH and CDR2 is LQKENI. This CDR3 has 16 residues. In DNA, the CDR3 is TGTGCCAGCTCACCGACGACAGGGCCCGACGGTGGGGGAGCTTTCTTT. It codes for CASSPTTGPDGGGAFF.

V is TRBV12-5 and J is TRBJ1-2; tentatively, D is TRBD1 (5 bases). The CDR3 covers 16 residues. Germline CDR1 reads LGHNT; CDR2 reads FRNRAP. Trimming left V 5 bases short and J 6 bases short, with 22 bases between. CDR3 sequence: CASGHSFRVIGDGYTF. DNA for the CDR3: TGTGCTAGTGGTCACTCATTCAGGGTTATTGGCGATGGCTACACCTTC.

The chain is built from TRBV7-8 and TRBJ1-6; possibly TRBD1 for D (6 bases). The CDR3 runs to 15 residues. CDR1 is SGHVS, CDR2 FQNEAQ, per germline. V gave up 5 bases and J gave up 7 bases, with 15 bases separating them. The CDR3 DNA follows: TGTGCCAGCAGCAGTGCACAGGGCGGCAATTCACCCCTCCACTTT. It codes for CASSSAQGGNSPLHF.

The J gene is TRBJ2-1, the V gene TRBV12-3 or TRBV12-4, with 8 bases fitting TRBD2. With 6 bases clipped from V and 6 bases from J, the junction kept 1 base outside the gene matches. The CDR3 loop spans 12 amino acids. This CDR3 reads CASRTSGNEQFF. CDR3 DNA: TGTGCCAGCAGAACTAGCGGCAATGAGCAGTTCTTC.

The rearrangement joins TRBV7-3 to TRBJ2-7; 8 positions agree with TRBD1. J lost 2 bases, V lost 0 bases, and 3 bases had no gene match. From germline, CDR1 is SGHTA and CDR2 FQGTGA. The CDR3 runs to 15 residues. The chain's CDR3 is CASSLTGTGTYEQYF. In nucleotides, the CDR3 is TGTGCCAGCAGCTTAACGGGGACAGGAACCTACGAGCAGTACTTC. Full variable domain (remainder filled in from reference TRBV7-3 and TRBJ2-7): GAGVSQTPSNKVTEKGKYVELRCDPISGHTALYWYRQSLGQGPEFLIYFQGTGAADDSGLPNDRFFAVRPEGSVSTLKIQRTERGDSAVYLCASSLTGTGTYEQYFGPGTRLTVT.

The chain employs TRBV9 and TRBJ2-7; 10 positions agree with TRBD1. The CDR3 runs to 14 residues. Germline CDR1 and CDR2: SGDLS and YYNGEE. V gave up 4 bases and J gave up 3 bases; unmatched junction bases: 4. For the CDR3, the DNA is TGTGCCAGCAGCACGGGACAGGGGTACTACGAGCAGTACTTC. Protein: CASSTGQGYYEQYF.

DNA of the CDR3: TGTGCCAGTACCCCGACAGAAGTTGTAACCCTTTTCTATGGCTACACCTTC. Protein: CASTPTEVVTLFYGYTF. The chain links TRBV19 to TRBJ1-2; possibly TRBD1 for D (5 bases). This CDR3 comprises 17 residues. Trimming removed 7 bases at V and 4 bases at J, with 25 bases between. CDR1 LNHDA and CDR2 SQIVND come from the germline V gene (reference sequence). Supplemented by reference TRBV19 and TRBJ1-2, the full variable domain reads DGGITQSPKYLFRKEGQNVTLSCEQNLNHDAMYWYRQDPGQGLRLIYYSQIVNDFQKGDIAEGYSVSREKKESFPLTVTSAQKNPTAFYLCASTPTEVVTLFYGYTFGSGTRLTVV.

The genes are TRBV6-5 and TRBJ2-7; 8 bases line up with TRBD2. The CDR3 length is 14 residues. CDR1 is MNHEY and CDR2 is SVGAGI in the germline V gene. V lost 2 bases, J lost 4 bases, and 4 bases stayed unmatched. CDR3 bases: TGTGCCAGCAGTTACCGGGAGGGGAGGTACGAGCAGTACTTC. This sequence encodes CASSYREGRYEQYF.

The CDR3 DNA sequence: TGTGCCAGCAGTCGACAGGGGGAGACCCAGTACTTC. It is translated as CASSRQGETQYF. This sequence joins TRBV3-1 (or the pseudogene TRBV3-2) and TRBJ2-5; 8 nucleotides line up with TRBD1. This CDR3 comprises 12 residues. Germline CDR1 and CDR2: LGHDT and YNNKEL (reference sequence). The trim removed 6 bases at V and 5 bases at J, leaving 2 bases unmatched.

The rearrangement links TRBV11-3 to TRBJ2-1; TRBD1 is a possible D gene (7 bases). V was shortened by 1 base and J by 6 bases, with 19 bases between the two germline ends. The V gene's germline CDR1 is SGHNT and CDR2 YENEEA. The CDR3 is 17 residues long. The CDR3 DNA sequence: TGTGCCAGCAGCTTAGCAGGGGGGACCACAGGTAGCAATGAGCAGTTCTTC. It yields the protein CASSLAGGTTGSNEQFF.

The rearrangement uses TRBV6-2 or TRBV6-3 and TRBJ1-1; D remains ambiguous. This CDR3 is built from 14 residues. Germline V CDR1 and CDR2: MNHEY, SVGEGT. V lost 2 bases, J lost 4 bases, and 11 bases lay in between. In DNA form, the CDR3 reads TGTGCCAGCAGTTACCCCTATCACAGCACTGAAGCTTTCTTT. This encodes CASSYPYHSTEAFF.

The V call is TRBV28, the J call TRBJ2-7; TRBD1 matches at 8 bases. Germline loops: CDR1 MDHEN, CDR2 SYDVKM. The V gene end was trimmed by 6 bases and the J gene end by 3 bases; junction bases not matched to a gene: 7. CDR3 length: 14 amino acids. CDR3 in DNA: TGTGCCAGCAGCTCTTCCGGGACAGGCTACGAGCAGTACTTC. Protein: CASSSSGTGYEQYF.

The chain uses TRBV3-1 (or the pseudogene TRBV3-2) and TRBJ2-7; 8 nucleotides match TRBD2. The length of the CDR3 is 15 residues. V dropped 1 base and J dropped 1; count of bases not matched to a gene: 3. Germline V gene data show CDR1 as LGHDT and CDR2 as YNNKEL (reference sequence). CDR3: CASSQGSGASYEQYF. The CDR3 DNA follows: TGTGCCAGCAGCCAAGGTAGCGGGGCGTCCTACGAGCAGTACTTC.

This chain connects TRBV3-1 (or the pseudogene TRBV3-2) to TRBJ2-7, with 7 bases matching TRBD2. This CDR3 is built from 16 residues. The germline gives CDR1 LGHDT, CDR2 YNNKEL (reference sequence). V dropped 4 bases and J dropped 7; count of bases not matched to a gene: 16. This CDR3 reads CASSRPGRVGTREQYF. As DNA, the CDR3 is TGTGCCAGCAGCCGGCCGGGGAGGGTGGGAACTAGAGAGCAGTACTTC.

Here the CDR3 reads CASSLAVGQGFEQYF. CDR3 DNA: TGTGCCAGCAGCTTAGCCGTGGGACAGGGTTTCGAGCAGTACTTC. The chain joins TRBV11-2 to TRBJ2-7; 9 nucleotides agree with TRBD1. CDR1 and CDR2 from the germline V gene are SGHAT and FQNNGV. The CDR3 extends over 15 amino acids. Trimming at V came to 1 base and at J to 6 bases, leaving 7 bases not matched to a gene. The full variable domain, its missing parts supplied by reference TRBV11-2 and TRBJ2-7, is EAGVAQSPRYKIIEKRQSVAFWCNPISGHATLYWYQQILGQGPKLLIQFQNNGVVDDSQLPKDRFSAERLKGVDSTLKIQPAKLEDSAVYLCASSLAVGQGFEQYFGPGTRLTVT.

The chain combines TRBV9 with TRBJ2-2; D gene uncertain. Germline V lookup: CDR1 SGDLS, CDR2 YYNGEE. The CDR3 is 13 residues long. Trimming took off 0 bases at V and 5 bases at J, with 5 bases between the two ends. In DNA, the CDR3 is TGTGCCAGCAGCGTAGCCAGGACCGGGGAGCTGTTTTTT. This encodes CASSVARTGELFF.

V gene TRBV5-1 combines with J gene TRBJ2-1, with D possibly TRBD1 on 6 matching bases. V lost 8 bases and J lost 5, with 26 bases in between. The germline gives CDR1 SGHRS, CDR2 YFSETQ. The CDR3 length is 17 residues. CDR3 region: CASRQGYLRSTHNEQFF. The CDR3 region has the DNA TGCGCCAGTCGGCAGGGGTACCTACGTAGCACACACAATGAGCAGTTCTTC.

The chain combines TRBV19 with TRBJ1-1, with 8 bases fitting TRBD1. J was trimmed by 1 base and V by 7 bases; bases with no gene match: 8. The CDR3 consists of 15 residues. Germline assignment: CDR1 LNHDA and CDR2 SQIVND (reference sequence). The CDR3 DNA reads as TGTGCCAGTATTCGACAGGGGCGCGGGAACACTGAAGCTTTCTTT. Its protein product is CASIRQGRGNTEAFF.

The CDR3 sequence is CAISNQGDGNQPQHF. The CDR3 nucleotides are TGTGCCATCAGTAATCAGGGCGATGGCAATCAGCCCCAGCATTTT. This chain uses TRBV10-3 with TRBJ1-5; TRBD1 is a possible D gene (5 bases). Trimming took off 5 bases at V and 2 bases at J, with 13 bases between the two ends. CDR3 length equals 15 residues. Germline V gene sequence: CDR1 ENHRY, CDR2 SYGVKD.

The chain couples TRBV30 to TRBJ2-1; D is unresolved. V was pared by 8 bases and J by 6 bases, with 20 bases between. The germline CDR1 and CDR2 sequences are GTSNPN and SVGIG (reference sequence). The CDR3 length is 14 residues. CDR3 region: CARADIINVNEQFF. CDR3 in DNA: TGTGCCCGCGCTGACATCATCAATGTCAATGAGCAGTTCTTC.